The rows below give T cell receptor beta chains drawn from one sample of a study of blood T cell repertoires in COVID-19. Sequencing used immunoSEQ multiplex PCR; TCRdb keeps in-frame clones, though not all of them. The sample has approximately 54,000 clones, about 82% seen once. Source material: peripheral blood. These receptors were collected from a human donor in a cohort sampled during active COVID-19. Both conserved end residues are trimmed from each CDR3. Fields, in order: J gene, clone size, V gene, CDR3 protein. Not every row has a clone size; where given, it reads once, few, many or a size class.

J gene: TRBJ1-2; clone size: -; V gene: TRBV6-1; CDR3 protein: ASSESGTAPNYGYT
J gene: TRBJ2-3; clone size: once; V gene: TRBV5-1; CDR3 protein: ASSLPSTDTQY
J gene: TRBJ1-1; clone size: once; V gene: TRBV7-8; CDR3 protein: ASSLVVGGYTEAF
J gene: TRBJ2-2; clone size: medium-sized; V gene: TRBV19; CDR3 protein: ASSMGAGVTGELF
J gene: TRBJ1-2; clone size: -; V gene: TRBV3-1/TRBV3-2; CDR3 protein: ASSPHRGGYT
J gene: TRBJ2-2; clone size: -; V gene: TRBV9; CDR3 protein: ASSVGLQSTGELF
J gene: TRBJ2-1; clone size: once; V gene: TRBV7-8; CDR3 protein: ASRRGTSYNEQF
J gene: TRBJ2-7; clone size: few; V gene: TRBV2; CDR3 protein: ASSRTGVLSEQY
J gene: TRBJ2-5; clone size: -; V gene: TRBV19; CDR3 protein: ASSSPGYLETQY
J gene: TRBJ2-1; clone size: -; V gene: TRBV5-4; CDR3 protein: ASSLRGGTNEQF
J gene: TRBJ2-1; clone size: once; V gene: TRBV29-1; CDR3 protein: SVERGGRNEQF
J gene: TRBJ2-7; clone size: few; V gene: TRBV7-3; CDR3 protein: ASSFTGGEQY
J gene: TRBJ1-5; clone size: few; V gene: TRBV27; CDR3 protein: ASSFGGEQPQH
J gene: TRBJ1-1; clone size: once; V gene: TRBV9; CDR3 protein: ASSVVGGRGWSTEAF
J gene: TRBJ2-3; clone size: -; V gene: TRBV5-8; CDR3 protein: ASRTGDGTDTQY
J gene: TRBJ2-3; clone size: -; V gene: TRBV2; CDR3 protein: ASSEASGVTDTQY
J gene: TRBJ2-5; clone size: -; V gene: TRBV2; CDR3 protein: ASSGQGQETQY
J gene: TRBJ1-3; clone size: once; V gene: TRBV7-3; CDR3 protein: ASSRQGSYGNTIY
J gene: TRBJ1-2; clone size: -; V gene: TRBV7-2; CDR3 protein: ASSLVRPGYGYT
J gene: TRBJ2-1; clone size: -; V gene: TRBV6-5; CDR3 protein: ASSYRAGGNNEQF
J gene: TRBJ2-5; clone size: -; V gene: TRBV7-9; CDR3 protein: ASSLRGQGAEETQY
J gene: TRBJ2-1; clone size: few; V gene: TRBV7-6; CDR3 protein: ASSPEGGPGNEQF
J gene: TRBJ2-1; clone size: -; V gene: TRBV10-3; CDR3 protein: AISETSGAQLHEQF
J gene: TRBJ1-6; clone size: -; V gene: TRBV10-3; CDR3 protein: AISDDSYNSPLH
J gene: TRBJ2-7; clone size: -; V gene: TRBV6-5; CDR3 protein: ASSYSRLGYEQY
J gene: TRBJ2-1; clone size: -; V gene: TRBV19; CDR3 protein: ASISGVAGPSRQF